This TCR beta chain was profiled in a study of beta chain features in type 1 diabetes. Whole-study findings and limits: TCRB CDR3s from Type 1 diabetes patients were moderately but significantly shorter in all four CD4+ subsets. VDJ junctions in type 1 diabetes patients carried more deletions and fewer insertions.

CDR1 and CDR2 (germline): SGHRS, YFSETQ. V lost 7 bases and J 7 bases, leaving 11 bases between the germline ends. The CDR3 loop spans 12 amino acids. Concerning this clone itself: The antigen is not known.

Expressed TCRB transcripts were sequenced after all isolated RNA was converted to cDNA. The method was immunoSEQ multiplex PCR; TCRdb's version includes in-frame clones alone and lacks a portion of them. This sample carries 300,000 to 400,000 clones, over 8.5% of them seen once, and the ten largest clones take less than 0.65%. Using CD45RO/CCR7/CD25/CD127/CD95/CD27, CD4+ naive, central memory, regulatory and stem cell-like memory cells were sorted. The sequence was obtained from a man aged 25 to 40 with type 1 diabetes. The sequenced sample consisted of central memory CD4+ T cells from blood. The V gene is TRBV5-1, the J gene TRBJ1-4; TRBD1 might be the D (5 bases). The CDR3 is CASSPGGEKLFF. As DNA, the CDR3 is TGCGCCAGCTCCCCGGGGGGTGAAAAACTGTTTTTT.